The 23 T cell receptor beta chains below were found in one sample sequenced in a study of CD8+CD57+ T cells in acquired aplastic anemia listed by TCRdb under 2018. Expansion of CD8+CD57+ cells had been shown by flow cytometry in the patients chosen for sequencing. Sequencing was performed on an Illumina HiSeq 2000. Genomic DNA served as template for TCR beta VDJ combination and CDR3 sequence profiling. TCRdb reworked the public reads: Q25 trimming with fastp, MiXCR clone assembly, productive beta chains retained. Entries are consolidated by CDR3 protein sequence, retaining the most common genes and DNA. Present in this sample are about 270,000 distinct CDR3 sequences, 82% of which were seen just once. The ten largest clonotypes hold roughly two fifths of the sample. The material sequenced was sorted CD4+, CD8+, or CD8+CD57+ T cells (not recorded which) from PBMCs. These receptors originate from a human donor with aplastic anemia.

This clonotype showed up just a few times. The V and J genes are TRBV7-2 and TRBJ2-1, with a tentative D call TRBD2 (6 bases). The CDR3 runs 13 residues. CDR1 is SGHTA, CDR2 FQGNSA, per germline. V dropped 5 bases and J dropped 4 bases, with 9 bases sitting between them. In nucleotides, the CDR3 is TGTGCCAGCAGCCCCGGGGGTTACAATGAGCAGTTCTTC. Translated: CASSPGGYNEQFF.

With respect to this clonotype: The limits of the CDR3 on the DNA are not certain, so only TCRdb's listed CDR3 is given. This chain joins TRBV7-8 and TRBJ2-7; no check of the table's D call, TRBD1, against the DNA was made. Germline CDR1 reads SGHVS; CDR2 reads FQNEAQ. The CDR3 sequence runs 14 residues, both termini included. This chain's CDR3 is CASSFGQGAEKQYF.

This chain uses TRBV7-9 with TRBJ2-7; D unresolved. Germline CDR1 is SEHNR and CDR2 is FQNEAQ (reference sequence). There are 13 residues in the CDR3. Trimming removed 3 bases at V and 11 bases at J, with 17 bases between. For the CDR3, the DNA is TGTGCCAGCAGCTTGGAACGTCAGCGTGAGGAGTACGTC. This codes for CASSLERQREEYV.

With regard to this clonotype: Because the CDR3's place on the DNA is in doubt, the DNA is left out and the CDR3 is given as listed by TCRdb. This chain joins TRBV19 and TRBJ2-7; the table assigns TRBD1, which was not confirmed against the DNA. With termini counted, the CDR3 has 16 amino acids. Looked up from germline, CDR1 is LNHDA and CDR2 is SQIVND (reference sequence). This CDR3 is CASSISWEYNQPQHFV.

The CDR3 region is CASSILVADTDTQYF. In DNA form, the CDR3 reads TGTGCCAGTAGTATTTTGGTAGCGGACACAGATACGCAGTATTTT. The chain carries TRBV19 and TRBJ2-3; D possibly corresponds to TRBD2 (6 bases). The CDR3 length is 15 residues. The germline V gene has CDR1 LNHDA and CDR2 SQIVND (reference sequence). Trimming removed 3 bases at V and 2 bases at J, with 12 bases between.

Concerning this clonotype itself: The junction shows a germline mismatch at one end, possibly a read error. The gene calls are TRBV7-9 and TRBJ2-3; 9 nucleotides line up with TRBD2. The CDR3 is 13 amino acids. The V gene's germline CDR1 is SEHNR and CDR2 FQNEAQ (reference sequence). The CDR3 nucleotides read TGTGCCAGCAGCTACGAGAGAAGCGGGGGGAGCTATTTC. As protein: CASSYERSGGSYF.

The chain combines TRBV12-5 with TRBJ2-7; 8 nucleotides line up with TRBD1. CDR1 LGHNT and CDR2 FRNRAP come from the germline V gene. V was clipped by 9 bases and J by 1 base; unmatched bases: 14. The CDR3 is made up of 16 amino acids. CDR3 DNA sequence: TGTGCTAGCAGGAAAGGGACAGGCGGATATTCCTACGAGCAGTACTTC. This codes for CASRKGTGGYSYEQYF.

The chain employs TRBV7-6 and TRBJ2-3, with a tentative D call TRBD1 (6 bases). CDR1 and CDR2 from the germline V gene are SGHVS and FNYEAQ. The CDR3 has 15 residues. Trimming shortened V by 4 bases and J by 15 bases, and 26 bases separated the two germline ends. CDR3 region: CASSSRGKGEELFYF. DNA for the CDR3: TGTGCCAGCAGCTCAAGGGGGAAAGGTGAAGAACTGTTTTATTTT.

As to this clonotype: No conserved phenylalanine or tryptophan ends this CDR3, so it is likely a read error. The chain joins TRBV19 to TRBJ2-1; perhaps TRBD2 as D (5 bases). The CDR3 loop spans 16 amino acids. CDR1 is LNHDA, CDR2 SQIVND, per germline (reference sequence). CDR3 sequence reads: CASSITPGFNHNEQFV. The DNA of the CDR3 is TGTGCCAGTAGTATTACCCCGGGGTTCAATCACAACGAGCAGTTCGTC.

The chain links TRBV11-3 to TRBJ1-6, with TRBD1 as a possible D gene (5 bases). CDR1 is SGHNT and CDR2 is YENEEA in the germline V gene. The CDR3 is made up of 16 amino acids. Between the trimmed V and J ends, which lost 5 bases and 5 bases, there was a span of 16 bases. The CDR3 coding sequence is TGTGCCAGCAGCCAACATCTGACAGAACATAATTCACCCCTCCACTTT. It encodes CASSQHLTEHNSPLHF.

This clonotype was detected once. The chain couples TRBV15 to TRBJ2-3; D unresolved. The ends were cut back, 1 base at V and 1 base at J, with 15 bases in the middle. The CDR3 spans 17 residues. Germline CDR1 and CDR2: LNHNV and YYDKDF (reference sequence). The CDR3 sequence: CATSRVGSGRGTDTQYF. Written as DNA, the CDR3 is TGTGCCACCAGCAGAGTCGGGTCAGGTCGGGGCACAGATACGCAGTATTTT.

The count of this clonotype is one. Likely a read error: the CDR3 ends without its conserved phenylalanine or tryptophan. No DNA is shown, since the ends of the CDR3 on it are uncertain; the CDR3 is the one TCRdb lists. The rearrangement uses TRBV24-1 and TRBJ2-7; the DNA was not used to check the table's D call, TRBD2. CDR1 KGHDR and CDR2 SFDVKD come from the germline V gene. The CDR3 is 16 amino acids in total, end residues counted. The CDR3 region is CATSDYEREVAYENYA.

The J gene is TRBJ2-2, the V gene TRBV7-3; TRBD2 might be the D (5 bases). The CDR3 contains 16 residues. Trimming stripped 2 bases from V and 12 bases from J, with 22 bases between. Germline V CDR1 and CDR2: SGHTA, FQGTGA. The CDR3 loop is CASSLAIGSGATQLFF. The CDR3 DNA is TGTGCCAGCAGCTTAGCTATCGGCAGCGGAGCTACGCAGCTGTTTTTT.

Points on this clonotype: A read error is likely, as this CDR3 ends without the conserved phenylalanine or tryptophan. The limits of the CDR3 on the DNA are not certain, so only TCRdb's listed CDR3 is given. The chain uses TRBV2 and TRBJ2-1; TRBD1 is the table's D call and was not checked against the DNA. CDR1 SNHLY and CDR2 FYNNEI come from the germline V gene. The CDR3 extends over 11 residues, inclusive of both ends. This CDR3 is CASGARNEQTL.

The DNA for the CDR3 is TGTGCCGGCAGACAGGGACTAGCGGGAGACCCTACCTACGAGCAGTACGTC. Protein: CAGRQGLAGDPTYEQYV. The V gene is TRBV27, the J gene TRBJ2-7; 14 nucleotides agree with TRBD2. The CDR3 has 17 residues. CDR1 MNHEY and CDR2 SMNVEV come from the germline V gene (reference sequence).

The chain employs TRBV7-9 and TRBJ2-5; 7 nucleotides agree with TRBD2. The CDR3 loop spans 17 amino acids. V lost 5 bases to trimming and J lost 5 bases; unmatched junction nucleotides: 17. Germline V gene data show CDR1 as SEHNR and CDR2 as FQNEAQ (reference sequence). Here the CDR3 DNA reads TGTGCCAGCAGCCATCCTATGACGAGCGAGCGGGATGAGACCCAGTACTTC. Translation gives CASSHPMTSERDETQYF.

On this clonotype: Sequence at one end of the junction differs from germline and may be a read error. This chain links TRBV7-8 with TRBJ2-3; no clear D gene. The germline CDR1 and CDR2 sequences are SGHVS and FQNEAQ. The CDR3 totals 14 residues. The CDR3 bases are TGTGCCAGCAGCTTTGATGCAGACGGCACAGCCCTTTCCTTT. Encoded protein: CASSFDADGTALSF.

Turning to this clonotype: The conserved phenylalanine or tryptophan normally closing the CDR3 is absent here, so this likely arose from a read error. The DNA is left out, because the CDR3 cannot be placed on it with certainty; the CDR3 is given as TCRdb lists it. The V and J genes are TRBV7-9 and TRBJ2-3. CDR1 and CDR2 from the germline V gene are SEHNR and FQNEAQ (reference sequence). The CDR3 length is 13 residues, termini included. The CDR3 sequence: CASGLGGADTLFL.

This chain links TRBV5-4 with TRBJ2-1, with D tentatively TRBD2 (5 bases). The CDR3 runs 14 residues. Between the trimmed V and J ends, which lost 2 bases and 7 bases, there was a span of 13 bases. Germline loops: CDR1 SGHNT, CDR2 YYREEE (reference sequence). CDR3 in amino acids: CASSFTSLGNEQFF. The CDR3 region has the DNA TGTGCCAGCAGCTTTACTAGTCTAGGTAATGAGCAGTTCTTC. Looking up the rest from reference TRBV5-4 and TRBJ2-1 gives the full variable domain: ETGVTQSPTHLIKTRGQQVTLRCSSQSGHNTVSWYQQALGQGPQFIFQYYREEENGRGNFPPRFSGLQFPNYSSELNVNALELDDSALYLCASSFTSLGNEQFFGPGTRLTVL.

This chain joins TRBV5-5 and TRBJ2-1; TRBD2 might be the D (7 bases). This CDR3 region has 16 residues. Trimming removed 3 bases at V and 6 bases at J, with 19 bases between. Germline CDR1 is SGHKS and CDR2 is YYEKEE (reference sequence). Here the CDR3 reads CASSSGDASGFNEQFF. CDR3 nucleotide sequence: TGTGCCAGCAGCTCAGGGGATGCTAGCGGTTTCAATGAGCAGTTCTTC.

This clonotype has only one observation. This chain uses TRBV7-3 with TRBJ2-7; the match to TRBD2 covers 10 bases. Trimming took 10 bases from V and 7 from J; bases not matched to a gene: 13. The germline gives CDR1 SGHTA, CDR2 FQGTGA. The CDR3 is 14 residues long. DNA of the CDR3: TGTGCCACCAGTTCTAGCGGGAGATGGGAAGAGCAGTACGTC. Its protein is CATSSSGRWEEQYV.

About this clonotype: Compared with germline, one end of the junction differs, possibly owing to a read error. The CDR3 loop reads CASSVGGSHEPFF. The DNA of the CDR3 is TGTGCCAGCAGCGTAGGGGGGAGCCATGAGCCGTTCTTC. This chain connects TRBV7-8 to TRBJ2-1, with D perhaps TRBD1 or TRBD2 (6 bases each). From germline, CDR1 is SGHVS and CDR2 FQNEAQ. The CDR3 covers 13 residues. Combining the CDR3 with reference TRBV7-8 and TRBJ2-1 gives the whole variable domain GAGVSQSPRYKVAKRGQDVALRCDPISGHVSLFWYQQALGQGPEFLTYFQNEAQLDKSGLPSDRFFAERPEGSVSTLKIQRTQQEDSAVYLCASSVGGSHEPFFGPGTRLTVL.

With regard to this clonotype: One end of the junction is discordant with germline, which a read error may explain. V usage is TRBV7-8 and J usage is TRBJ1-6; possibly TRBD1 for D (5 bases). The CDR3 has 14 residues. In germline, CDR1 is SGHVS, CDR2 FQNEAQ. Here the CDR3 reads CASSLAGGLYTHYF. As DNA, the CDR3 is TGTGCCAGCAGCTTAGCGGGGGGACTTTATACCCACTATTTT.